The 21 T cell receptor beta chains listed next were all sequenced from one sample in a study of shared clonotypes between healthy human individuals. Produced via immunoSEQ multiplex PCR; TCRdb's table is partial and in-frame only. The table shows under 1,900,000 clones, with approximately 98.5% occurring only once. The material sequenced was naive CD4+ T cells sorted from blood. The subset is: CD45RA+ positively selected. Receptors originate from a man aged 25 to 40 in good health.

As regards this clone: The sample carries other DNA sequences with the same CDR3. This chain connects TRBV11-3 to TRBJ1-1, with no clear D. Germline CDR1 reads SGHNT; CDR2 reads YENEEA. The CDR3 consists of 13 residues. V lost 0 bases and J lost 2, with 4 bases in between. CDR3 coding DNA: TGTGCCAGCAGCTTAGAAGGAAACACTGAAGCTTTCTTT. Residues: CASSLEGNTEAFF.

The chain uses TRBV15 and TRBJ1-1; D is unclear. The germline V and J ends were trimmed by 0 bases and 6 bases, with 20 bases remaining between them. In germline, CDR1 is LNHNV, CDR2 YYDKDF (reference sequence). This CDR3 contains 17 residues. DNA of the CDR3: TGTGCCACCAGCAGAGATTTTTTGTCAACCCGCGGCCCTGAAGCTTTCTTT. Its protein product is CATSRDFLSTRGPEAFF.

The rearrangement joins TRBV11-3 to TRBJ2-7; 10 nucleotides line up with TRBD2. The germline V gene has CDR1 SGHNT and CDR2 YENEEA. The V gene end was trimmed by 0 bases and the J gene end by 4 bases; junction bases not matched to a gene: 12. This CDR3 comprises 18 residues. The CDR3 sequence: CASSLDGSLAGEEYEQYF. In nucleotides, the CDR3 is TGTGCCAGCAGCTTAGACGGATCCCTAGCGGGAGAGGAGTACGAGCAGTACTTC.

This clone was seen just once. The genes are TRBV28 and TRBJ2-5, with D perhaps matching TRBD1 (5 bases). This CDR3 contains 15 residues. V was shortened by 4 bases and J by 0 bases, with 12 bases between the two germline ends. Germline CDR1 MDHEN, CDR2 SYDVKM. The CDR3 loop reads CASSSARTHQETQYF. CDR3 nucleotide sequence: TGTGCCAGCAGTTCCGCCCGGACACACCAAGAGACCCAGTACTTC.

The chain employs TRBV2 and TRBJ2-2; TRBD2 is a possible D gene (5 bases). Germline V CDR1 and CDR2: SNHLY, FYNNEI. This CDR3 comprises 15 residues. V lost 6 bases to trimming and J lost 4 bases, with 15 bases between them. DNA for the CDR3: TGTGCCAGCAGGGACTCCCCGCTCCGCACCGGGGAGCTGTTTTTT. Protein: CASRDSPLRTGELFF.

The J gene is TRBJ2-2, the V gene TRBV5-1, with TRBD1 matching 11 bases. Germline V gene lookup returns CDR1 SGHRS and CDR2 YFSETQ. Losses at the gene ends were 7 bases for V and 2 bases for J; bases not matched to a gene: 7. The CDR3 spans 16 residues. In DNA, the CDR3 is TGCGCCAGCGCGTGGAGGACAGGGGGCAACACCGGGGAGCTGTTTTTT. Encoded protein: CASAWRTGGNTGELFF.

CDR3 bases: TGCGCCAGCAGCATCGGGACTGCTTCTGGAAACACCATATATTTT. It codes for CASSIGTASGNTIYF. V gene TRBV5-1 combines with J gene TRBJ1-3, with a tentative D call TRBD1 (5 bases). Germline V lookup: CDR1 SGHRS, CDR2 YFSETQ. This CDR3 comprises 15 residues. V was clipped by 4 bases and J by 1 base, with 12 bases between them.

This rearrangement joins TRBV5-1 to TRBJ2-5; D uncertain. Trimming removed 4 bases from V and 5 bases from J, with 12 bases in between. This CDR3 region has 13 residues. Germline V lookup: CDR1 SGHRS, CDR2 YFSETQ. For the CDR3, the DNA is TGCGCCAGCAGCACCGGTGGTTGGGAGACCCAGTACTTC. It specifies CASSTGGWETQYF.

Comments on this clone: The sample has other DNA sequences that encode this CDR3 too. The chain joins TRBV5-4 to TRBJ2-5, with no clear D. Trimming took 3 bases from V and 1 from J, leaving 10 bases between them. Germline V gene lookup returns CDR1 SGHNT and CDR2 YYREEE (reference sequence). This CDR3 is 14 amino acids long. The CDR3 nucleotides read TGTGCCAGCAGCTCGCCCCCCGTCCAAGAGACCCAGTACTTC. Its protein is CASSSPPVQETQYF.

V usage is TRBV5-1 and J usage is TRBJ2-7; the match to TRBD2 covers 8 bases. This CDR3 region has 15 residues. The germline CDR1 and CDR2 sequences are SGHRS and YFSETQ. The junction had 12 bases not matched to a gene; V was cut back by 3 bases and J by 7 bases. CDR3 amino acids: CASSSAGGNTQEQYF. The CDR3 DNA follows: TGCGCCAGCAGCTCGGCGGGGGGAAATACCCAGGAGCAGTACTTC.

The J gene is TRBJ1-3, the V gene TRBV4-1; 7 bases match TRBD1. V was clipped by 1 base and J by 0 bases; unmatched bases: 3. This CDR3 spans 16 amino acids. The V gene's germline CDR1 is MGHRA and CDR2 YSYEKL. CDR3 protein: CASSQVEGASGNTIYF. The CDR3 DNA follows: TGCGCCAGCAGCCAAGTCGAGGGGGCCTCTGGAAACACCATATATTTT.

Notes on this clone: Other DNA sequences in the same sample also yield this CDR3. This chain connects TRBV5-4 to TRBJ2-3; D ambiguous. Trimming shortened V by 3 bases and J by 0 bases, and 8 bases separated the two germline ends. Germline values: CDR1 SGHNT, CDR2 YYREEE (reference sequence). This CDR3 is 14 amino acids long. The CDR3 loop is CASSSGSSTDTQYF. CDR3 coding DNA: TGTGCCAGCAGCTCTGGGTCCAGCACAGATACGCAGTATTTT.

This sequence joins TRBV28 and TRBJ1-5, with 7 positions matching TRBD1. In germline, CDR1 is MDHEN, CDR2 SYDVKM. The CDR3 consists of 15 residues. Trimming cost V 10 bases and J 4 bases; bases outside gene matches: 13. The CDR3 DNA sequence: TGTGCCACCAACCGGCCCACGACAGGGAATCAGCCCCAGCATTTT. Translated, it gives CATNRPTTGNQPQHF.

This rearrangement joins TRBV5-1 to TRBJ2-1; 9 bases map to TRBD2. The V gene's germline CDR1 is SGHRS and CDR2 YFSETQ. Unmatched junction bases numbered 14, after V lost 4 bases and J lost 15 bases. This CDR3 spans 14 amino acids. The CDR3 sequence is CASSPGLATFTRFF. In nucleotides, the CDR3 is TGCGCCAGCAGCCCCGGACTAGCGACCTTTACGCGGTTCTTC.

This chain connects TRBV9 to TRBJ2-2; tentatively, D is TRBD2 (5 bases). V lost 0 bases to trimming and J lost 4 bases, with 13 bases between them. CDR3 length equals 16 residues. Looked up from germline, CDR1 is SGDLS and CDR2 is YYNGEE. CDR3 in amino acids: CASSVGSEGLTGELFF. Written as DNA, the CDR3 is TGTGCCAGCAGCGTAGGCTCCGAGGGTCTCACCGGGGAGCTGTTTTTT.

V is TRBV30 and J is TRBJ1-2; 9 nucleotides match TRBD1. From germline, CDR1 is GTSNPN and CDR2 SVGIG (reference sequence). J gave up 7 bases and V 0 bases, and 9 bases lay outside the gene matches. CDR3 length equals 15 residues. CDR3 sequence: CAWSVEGQGRSGYTF. Here the CDR3 DNA reads TGTGCCTGGAGTGTCGAAGGACAGGGGCGAAGTGGCTACACCTTC.

J is TRBJ1-2 and V is TRBV18; a possible D gene is TRBD1 (6 bases). V was shortened by 1 base and J by 2 bases, with 17 bases between the two germline ends. CDR1 is KGHSH and CDR2 is LQKENI in the germline V gene. This CDR3 has 17 amino acids. The chain's CDR3 is CASSPQMFTGINYGYTF. The CDR3 DNA is TGTGCCAGCTCACCACAAATGTTTACAGGGATCAACTATGGCTACACCTTC.

The J gene is TRBJ2-5, the V gene TRBV5-8; D unclear. V gave up 0 bases and J gave up 5 bases, with 17 bases separating them. Germline loops: CDR1 SGHTS, CDR2 YDEGEE. CDR3 length: 16 residues. The CDR3 protein is CASSLDPSWGMETQYF. Written as DNA, the CDR3 is TGTGCCAGCAGCTTGGATCCTAGTTGGGGTATGGAGACCCAGTACTTC.

The V and J genes are TRBV7-9 and TRBJ1-1; D remains ambiguous. The CDR3 loop spans 16 amino acids. CDR1 and CDR2 (germline): SEHNR, FQNEAQ (reference sequence). The V gene lost 1 base and the J gene lost 4 bases, with 16 bases spanning the gap. CDR3 sequence: CASSLEFGRMRTEAFF. CDR3 bases: TGTGCCAGCAGCTTAGAGTTTGGGAGGATGCGCACTGAAGCTTTCTTT.

The count of this clone is one. V is TRBV5-1 and J is TRBJ1-2, with D possibly TRBD1 on 5 matching bases. Trimming removed 6 bases from V and 0 bases from J, with 12 bases in between. The germline V gene has CDR1 SGHRS and CDR2 YFSETQ. There are 14 residues in the CDR3. The DNA for the CDR3 is TGCGCCAGCAACCTCAACAGGACTAACTATGGCTACACCTTC. Translated, it gives CASNLNRTNYGYTF.

The rearrangement links TRBV28 to TRBJ2-1; D is possibly TRBD2 (6 bases). CDR3 length: 14 amino acids. CDR1 and CDR2 from the germline V gene are MDHEN and SYDVKM. The ends were cut back, 8 bases at V and 3 bases at J, with 14 bases in the middle. The chain's CDR3 is CASFDAGIYNEQFF. CDR3 in DNA: TGTGCCAGCTTTGACGCGGGGATCTACAATGAGCAGTTCTTC.